This T cell receptor (beta chain) emerged from a study of cytomegalovirus exposure and HLA in healthy donors. Looking at the study overall: An early data release held 79 million or so unique TCRs from HLA-typed donors. Study conclusions and caveats: Sequencing likely generated an artifact that appeared as a cluster of highly shared sequence variants.

The CDR3 runs to 13 residues. Trimming shortened V by 2 bases and J by 3 bases, and 8 bases separated the two germline ends. The germline V gene encodes CDR1 LNHDA and CDR2 SQIVND (reference sequence). PCR was performed using 60 Vbeta and 13 Jbeta primers. The repertoire was sequenced with immunoSEQ multiplex PCR; TCRdb's copy has only in-frame clones and lacks some. The sample has approximately 100,000 clones; roughly 82% are singletons. A remark on this clone: Its specificity is unknown.

This receptor was taken from a woman younger than 35 in good health and CMV-seronegative. V gene TRBV19 combines with J gene TRBJ2-7; tentatively, D is TRBD2 (5 bases). What was sequenced was PBMCs. The CDR3 sequence is CASSISGYYEQYF. DNA of the CDR3: TGTGCCAGTAGTATATCGGGGTACTACGAGCAGTACTTC.